Listed below are T cell receptor beta chains from one sample, sequenced in a study of blood T cell repertoires in COVID-19. The data were produced by immunoSEQ multiplex PCR, yet TCRdb's version contains in-frame clones alone and is incomplete. This table has tens of thousands of clones, 80% to 90% appearing once. Sequenced input: peripheral blood. All receptors come from a man aged 80 or over with acute or convalescent COVID-19. Each CDR3 is given with its conserved first and last residue. Rows give clone size only sometimes, using once, few, many, or a class for an expanded clone.

clone size	J gene	V gene	CDR3 protein
-	TRBJ2-5	TRBV11-2	CASSENRGGETQYF
-	TRBJ2-2	TRBV11-2	CASSPGGGGITGELFF
-	TRBJ1-6	TRBV25-1	CASSASQGPDSPLHF
-	TRBJ1-2	TRBV18	CASSRKLGQGSNGYTF
-	TRBJ1-3	TRBV3-1/TRBV3-2	CASSPTANAGNTIYF
-	TRBJ2-7	TRBV28	CASSMTRGPYEQYF
once	TRBJ2-5	TRBV6-5	CASSSLRGIQETQYF
-	TRBJ1-1	TRBV27	CASKKGGANTEAFF
-	TRBJ1-4	TRBV30	CAWSKGLSEKLFF
-	TRBJ1-6	TRBV7-8	CASSRGQSSYNSPLHF
-	TRBJ2-2	TRBV29-1	CSVRDSGGAGELFF
-	TRBJ1-5	TRBV27	CAAGRNPSNQPQHF
-	TRBJ2-7	TRBV6-5	CASSYSRSGGEQYF
once	TRBJ1-6	TRBV18	CASSQTGTAYNSPLHF
-	TRBJ2-1	TRBV5-1	CASSLGTSGYNEQFF
-	TRBJ1-1	TRBV7-9	CASSWLGGASEAFF
-	TRBJ2-2	TRBV23-1	CASSQSAGKSTGELFF
-	TRBJ2-1	TRBV6-6	CASSYSRVYNEQFF
-	TRBJ2-3	TRBV18	CASSPRVGGSTDTQYF
-	TRBJ2-5	TRBV5-1	CASSLGGLKGETQYF
-	TRBJ1-4	TRBV6-6	CASSLKQGKVFF
-	TRBJ1-5	TRBV24-1	CATSADWSNQPQHF
once	TRBJ2-7	TRBV7-2	CASSPSTGRAYEQYF
-	TRBJ2-3	TRBV29-1	CSVEGTGGEFTDTQYF
once	TRBJ2-7	TRBV5-1	CASSLGAGVYYEQYF
-	TRBJ1-5	TRBV6-5	CASTRTGGNQPQHF
once	TRBJ1-1	TRBV7-3	CASSLTGGVGTEAFF
-	TRBJ2-5	TRBV11-3	CASSGGTSHETQYF
-	TRBJ1-2	TRBV7-6	CASSLGEMSGYTF
-	TRBJ1-2	TRBV3-1/TRBV3-2	CASSDRGGYGYTF
few	TRBJ1-5	TRBV15	CATSRDEQGYQPQHF
-	TRBJ2-3	TRBV21-1	CASSIRLAAEGQYF
-	TRBJ2-7	TRBV28	CASSLRGANEQYF
-	TRBJ2-1	TRBV27	CASRGPPGVEQFF
-	TRBJ1-4	TRBV28	CASSKQGVSEKLFF
-	TRBJ1-1	TRBV5-1	CASSLGAGGTEAFF
-	TRBJ2-7	TRBV20-1	CSARTGEGQYF
-	TRBJ1-2	TRBV7-2	CASSLAPANYGYTF
-	TRBJ1-6	TRBV5-1	CASSATTGEDSPLHF
-	TRBJ1-4	TRBV27	CASTPGQPGGEKLFF
-	TRBJ2-5	TRBV18	CASSPNRGPSETQYF
-	TRBJ2-2	TRBV28	CASSETQGNTGELFF
-	TRBJ1-6	TRBV19	CASSIGQEGYNSPLHF
-	TRBJ1-6	TRBV7-9	CASSASGNSPLHF
-	TRBJ2-7	TRBV2	CASRDRGYEQYF
-	TRBJ2-3	TRBV6-5	CASSGGGWRTDTQYF
-	TRBJ1-4	TRBV27	CASSPTRFF
-	TRBJ1-2	TRBV9	CASSQGGYGYTF
-	TRBJ1-2	TRBV7-9	CASSSRDRTNYGYTF
once	TRBJ1-6	TRBV30	CAWSGGTATGSPLHF
-	TRBJ1-3	TRBV7-2	CASSLVRGSGNTIYF
-	TRBJ2-2	TRBV9	CASTAGLAGGPNTGELFF
-	TRBJ1-2	TRBV27	CASSQGTESFYGYTF
-	TRBJ1-1	TRBV10-3	CAISESELTEAFF
-	TRBJ2-7	TRBV10-2	CASSVQDRGTTQYF
-	TRBJ2-2	TRBV6-5	CASQRAGELFF
-	TRBJ2-7	TRBV28	CATTLDNSYEQYF
-	TRBJ2-3	TRBV7-9	CASSLSARATDTQYF